This TCR beta chain comes out of a study of blood T cell repertoires in COVID-19. The length of the CDR3 is 15 residues. From germline, CDR1 is MGHRA and CDR2 YSYEKL. Trimming left V 4 bases short and J 0 bases short, with 12 bases between. Here immunoSEQ multiplex PCR was the method, and the copy in TCRdb shows in-frame clones only, minus some. The table lists some 150,000 clones, 80% of them singletons. This receptor was identified in a man aged 55-75 years with acute or convalescent COVID-19. The V call is TRBV4-1, the J call TRBJ1-1, with D tentatively TRBD1 (6 bases). Sequenced sample: peripheral blood. CDR3: CASSPSQGLNTEAFF. The CDR3 bases are TGCGCCAGCAGCCCCTCACAGGGTTTGAACACTGAAGCTTTCTTT.